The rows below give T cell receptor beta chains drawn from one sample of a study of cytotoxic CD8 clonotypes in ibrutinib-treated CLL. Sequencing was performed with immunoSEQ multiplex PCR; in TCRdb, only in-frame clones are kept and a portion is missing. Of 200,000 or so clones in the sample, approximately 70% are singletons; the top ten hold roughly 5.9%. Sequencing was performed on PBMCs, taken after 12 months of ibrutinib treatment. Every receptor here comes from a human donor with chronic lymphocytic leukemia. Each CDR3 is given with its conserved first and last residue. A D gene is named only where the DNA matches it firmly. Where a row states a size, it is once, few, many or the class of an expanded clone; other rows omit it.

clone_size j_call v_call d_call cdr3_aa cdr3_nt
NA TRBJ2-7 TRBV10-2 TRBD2 CASIPPSGGYEQYF TGCGCCAGCATTCCCCCTAGCGGGGGCTACGAGCAGTACTTC
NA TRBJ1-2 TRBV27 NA CASSFRENYGYTF TGTGCCAGCAGTTTTCGGGAGAACTATGGCTACACCTTC
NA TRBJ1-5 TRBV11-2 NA CASSLNTGGVNQPQHF TGTGCCAGCAGCTTGAACACTGGGGGGGTCAATCAGCCCCAGCATTTT
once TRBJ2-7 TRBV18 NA CASSLRVGEQYF TGTGCCAGCTCACTCAGGGTAGGGGAGCAGTACTTC
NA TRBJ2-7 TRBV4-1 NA CASSQEQGRGYEQYF TGCGCCAGCAGCCAAGAGCAGGGGAGGGGATACGAGCAGTACTTC
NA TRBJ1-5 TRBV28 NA CASSWVYRGANQPQHF TGTGCCAGCAGTTGGGTTTATAGGGGGGCGAATCAGCCCCAGCATTTT
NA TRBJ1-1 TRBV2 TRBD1 CASTNDRVGTEAFF TGTGCCAGCACCAACGACAGGGTCGGCACTGAAGCTTTCTTT
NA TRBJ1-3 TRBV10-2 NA CASSDGQLGNTIYF TGCGCCAGCAGTGATGGTCAGTTGGGAAACACCATATATTTT
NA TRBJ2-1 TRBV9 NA CASSAVAVSYNEQFF TGTGCCAGCAGCGCCGTCGCAGTCTCCTACAATGAGCAGTTCTTC
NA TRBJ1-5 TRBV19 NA CASSGQVIQPQHF TGTGCCAGTAGTGGGCAGGTGATTCAGCCCCAGCATTTT
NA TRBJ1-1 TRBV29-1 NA CSVGGGGNTEAFF TGCAGCGTTGGTGGTGGAGGGAACACTGAAGCTTTCTTT
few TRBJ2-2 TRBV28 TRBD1 CASSLGDRATGELFF TGTGCCAGCAGTTTGGGGGACAGGGCCACCGGGGAGCTGTTTTTT
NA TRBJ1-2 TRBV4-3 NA CASSQDYPGNYGYTF TGCGCCAGCAGCCAAGACTATCCCGGGAACTATGGCTACACCTTC
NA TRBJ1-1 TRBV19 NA CASSIEARGGRGTEAFF TGTGCCAGTAGTATAGAAGCCCGTGGGGGGAGGGGCACTGAAGCTTTCTTT
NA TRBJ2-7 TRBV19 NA CASSIGLVAYEQYF TGTGCCAGTAGTATTGGGCTGGTAGCCTACGAGCAGTACTTC
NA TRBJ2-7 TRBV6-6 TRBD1 CASSGGQGKINEQYF TGTGCCAGCTCGGGGGGACAGGGTAAAATCAACGAGCAGTACTTC
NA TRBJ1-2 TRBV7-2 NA CASSLAPTGRGYGYTF TGTGCCAGCAGCTTAGCGCCCACGGGTAGGGGCTATGGCTACACCTTC
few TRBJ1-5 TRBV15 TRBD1 CATSSVQGNIHQPQHF TGTGCCACCAGCAGTGTACAGGGGAATATTCATCAGCCCCAGCATTTT
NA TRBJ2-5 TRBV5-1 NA CASSLTKGGRGETQYF TGCGCCAGCAGCTTGACCAAGGGGGGAAGAGGCGAGACCCAGTACTTC
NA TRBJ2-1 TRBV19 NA CASSIGWGNEQFF TGTGCCAGTAGTATCGGATGGGGCAATGAGCAGTTCTTC
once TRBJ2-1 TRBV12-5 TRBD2 CASGTASGRPYNEQFF TGTGCTAGTGGTACCGCTAGCGGGAGGCCCTACAATGAGCAGTTCTTC
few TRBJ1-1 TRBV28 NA CASSRRMNTEAFF TGTGCCAGCAGTCGCAGGATGAACACTGAAGCTTTCTTT
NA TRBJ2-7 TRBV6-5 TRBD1 CASSYWTGKYYEQYF TGTGCCAGCAGCTATTGGACAGGGAAATACTACGAGCAGTACTTC
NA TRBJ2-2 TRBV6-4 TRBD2 CASRLAGVGFGTGELFF TGTGCCAGCAGGCTAGCGGGAGTGGGGTTTGGGACCGGGGAGCTGTTTTTT
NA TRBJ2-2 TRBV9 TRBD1 CASRLGGADGELFF TGTGCCAGCCGTCTAGGGGGCGCGGACGGGGAGCTGTTTTTT
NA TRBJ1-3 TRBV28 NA CASSWLGAGNTIYF TGTGCCAGCAGCTGGCTCGGGGCTGGAAACACCATATATTTT
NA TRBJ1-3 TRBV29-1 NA CSVDPRTSGNTIYF TGCAGCGTCGATCCCCGTACCTCTGGAAACACCATATATTTT